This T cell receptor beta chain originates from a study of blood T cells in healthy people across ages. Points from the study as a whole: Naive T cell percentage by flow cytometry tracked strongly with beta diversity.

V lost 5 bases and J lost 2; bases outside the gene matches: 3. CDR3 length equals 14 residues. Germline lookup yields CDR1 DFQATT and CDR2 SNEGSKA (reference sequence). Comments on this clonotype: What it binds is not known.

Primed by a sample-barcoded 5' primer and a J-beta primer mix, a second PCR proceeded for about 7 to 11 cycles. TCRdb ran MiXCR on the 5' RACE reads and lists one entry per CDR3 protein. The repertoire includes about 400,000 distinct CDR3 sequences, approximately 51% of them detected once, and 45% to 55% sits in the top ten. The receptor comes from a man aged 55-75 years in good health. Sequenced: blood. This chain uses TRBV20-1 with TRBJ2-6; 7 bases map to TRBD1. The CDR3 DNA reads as TGCAGTGCTTCCGACAGGGCTGGGGCCAACGTCCTGACTTTC. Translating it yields CSASDRAGANVLTF.